The rows below give T cell receptor beta chains drawn from one sample of a study of technical replicates of blood from a few donors. Using immunoSEQ multiplex PCR, the repertoire was profiled, and TCRdb retains in-frame clones only, with some absent. The data contain around 81,000 clones, 95% of them singletons. The specimen was T cells isolated from PBMCs. The receptors derive from a human donor in good health. CDR3s include the opening cysteine and the closing phenylalanine or tryptophan. Each record gives: V gene, D gene, J gene, clone size, CDR3 DNA, CDR3 protein. A D gene is named only where the DNA matches it firmly. Clone size is stated in some rows and not others, as once, few, many or a class when expanded.

V: TRBV4-1; D: TRBD1; J: TRBJ1-1; size: few; DNA: TGCGCCAGCAGCCATGATAACAGGGGCTACACTGAAGCTTTCTTT; CDR3: CASSHDNRGYTEAFF
V: TRBV4-1; D: TRBD2; J: TRBJ2-1; size: NA; DNA: TGCGCCAGCAGCCAAAAGGGGACTAGTTTCGATGAGCAGTTCTTC; CDR3: CASSQKGTSFDEQFF
V: TRBV4-3; D: NA; J: TRBJ1-5; size: few; DNA: TGCGCCAGCAGCCAAGTAAACAGGGCCAATCAGCCCCAGCATTTT; CDR3: CASSQVNRANQPQHF
V: TRBV30; D: TRBD2; J: TRBJ2-5; size: NA; DNA: TGTGCCTGGAGTGTTAGGCTAGCGGTCCAAGAGACCCAGTACTTC; CDR3: CAWSVRLAVQETQYF
V: TRBV7-3; D: TRBD2; J: TRBJ2-6; size: NA; DNA: TGTGCCAGCAGCTTGCGGGGGGGCTCTGGGGCCAACGTCCTGACTTTC; CDR3: CASSLRGGSGANVLTF
V: TRBV9; D: NA; J: TRBJ1-5; size: NA; DNA: TGTGCCAGCAGCGTAGGGGGGGACAATCAGCCCCAGCATTTT; CDR3: CASSVGGDNQPQHF
V: TRBV5-6; D: TRBD1; J: TRBJ2-1; size: once; DNA: TGTGCCAGCAGCATTCGACAGGGGGTCTACAATGAGCAGTTCTTC; CDR3: CASSIRQGVYNEQFF
V: TRBV6-1; D: TRBD1; J: TRBJ2-1; size: NA; DNA: TGTGCCAGCAGAGACAGGGTTTCCTACAATGAGCAGTTCTTC; CDR3: CASRDRVSYNEQFF
V: TRBV27; D: NA; J: TRBJ1-5; size: NA; DNA: TGTGCCAGCAAGGTATACGGGGTCGGGAGATTAGACCAGCCCCAGCATTTT; CDR3: CASKVYGVGRLDQPQHF
V: TRBV11-3; D: TRBD2; J: TRBJ2-5; size: few; DNA: TGTGCCAGCAGCCCTCGACTAGCGGGAGCCCAAGAGACCCAGTACTTC; CDR3: CASSPRLAGAQETQYF
V: TRBV7-9; D: TRBD1; J: TRBJ1-4; size: NA; DNA: TGTGCCAGCAGCTTCGACAGGGTACCTGAAAAACTGTTTTTT; CDR3: CASSFDRVPEKLFF
V: TRBV18; D: NA; J: TRBJ1-2; size: NA; DNA: TGTGCCAGCTCACCAGCCGGGAGGGACTATGGCTACACCTTC; CDR3: CASSPAGRDYGYTF
V: TRBV10-1; D: NA; J: TRBJ2-5; size: NA; DNA: TGCGCCAGTGGACATTCAGAGACCCAGTACTTC; CDR3: CASGHSETQYF
V: TRBV9; D: TRBD2; J: TRBJ2-1; size: NA; DNA: TGTGCCAGCAGCGTAAGCGGGAGCAACTACAATGAGCAGTTCTTC; CDR3: CASSVSGSNYNEQFF
V: TRBV28; D: TRBD2; J: TRBJ2-1; size: NA; DNA: TGTGCCAGCAGTCCCCCAATGCTAGCGGGAAAGGAGCAGTTCTTC; CDR3: CASSPPMLAGKEQFF
V: TRBV4-2; D: NA; J: TRBJ1-2; size: NA; DNA: TGTGCCAGCAGCCAAGGGCTGGCTTCGAACTATGGCTACACCTTC; CDR3: CASSQGLASNYGYTF
V: TRBV7-8; D: NA; J: TRBJ2-7; size: NA; DNA: TGTGCCAGCAGCTCAAGCCGATTGGTGATCAACGAGCAGTACTTC; CDR3: CASSSSRLVINEQYF
V: TRBV14; D: NA; J: TRBJ1-2; size: NA; DNA: TGTGCCAGCAGCCAAGATCCGGGGTATGGCTACACCTTC; CDR3: CASSQDPGYGYTF
V: TRBV11-2; D: TRBD2; J: TRBJ2-1; size: NA; DNA: TGTGCCAGCAGCTTGGGACTAGCGGACAATGAGCAGTTCTTC; CDR3: CASSLGLADNEQFF
V: TRBV5-3; D: TRBD2; J: TRBJ2-7; size: once; DNA: TGTGCCAGAAGCTTCGGGACTAGCGGAATTTACGAGCAGTACTTC; CDR3: CARSFGTSGIYEQYF
V: TRBV9; D: NA; J: TRBJ2-7; size: NA; DNA: TGTGCCAGCAGCGGACAAAACAGGGTCGAGCAGTACTTC; CDR3: CASSGQNRVEQYF
V: TRBV10-3; D: TRBD2; J: TRBJ2-3; size: NA; DNA: TGTGCCATCGGGGTAACTAGCGGGAGGGCCACAGATACGCAGTATTTT; CDR3: CAIGVTSGRATDTQYF
V: TRBV11-2; D: TRBD1; J: TRBJ2-7; size: NA; DNA: TGTGCCAGCAGCCCCGGGACAGACGCTTCCGAGCAGTACTTC; CDR3: CASSPGTDASEQYF
V: TRBV27; D: NA; J: TRBJ1-2; size: NA; DNA: TGTGCCAGCAGTTTAAACCCACAGTACTATGGCTACACCTTC; CDR3: CASSLNPQYYGYTF
V: TRBV11-3; D: NA; J: TRBJ1-1; size: NA; DNA: TGTGCCAGCAGCAACAGAAGGAACACTGAAGCTTTCTTT; CDR3: CASSNRRNTEAFF
V: TRBV4-1; D: TRBD2; J: TRBJ2-1; size: NA; DNA: TGCGCCAGCAGCCAAGCGTGGCTAGCGGGAGGGCCTAGCGATGAGCAGTTCTTC; CDR3: CASSQAWLAGGPSDEQFF
V: TRBV11-1; D: NA; J: TRBJ2-1; size: NA; DNA: TGTGCCAGCAGCATCAATGGAGGGGTAAACAATGAGCAGTTCTTC; CDR3: CASSINGGVNNEQFF
V: TRBV9; D: NA; J: TRBJ1-1; size: NA; DNA: TGTGCCAGCAGCTTCGGGGGCACTGAAGCTTTCTTT; CDR3: CASSFGGTEAFF
V: TRBV7-2; D: NA; J: TRBJ1-2; size: once; DNA: TGTGCCAGCAGCTTACAGACTACTAACTATGGCTACACCTTC; CDR3: CASSLQTTNYGYTF
V: TRBV11-3; D: NA; J: TRBJ2-1; size: NA; DNA: TGTGCCAGCAGCTGGGACGGGGGATCATACAATGAGCAGTTCTTC; CDR3: CASSWDGGSYNEQFF
V: TRBV5-4; D: TRBD2; J: TRBJ2-7; size: NA; DNA: TGTGCCAGCAGCTTGGTCAGCCTAGCGGGACGAGAGCAGTACTTC; CDR3: CASSLVSLAGREQYF
V: TRBV18; D: TRBD1; J: TRBJ2-3; size: NA; DNA: TGTGCCAGCTCACCAGCGGACAGGGGCGGTACAGATACGCAGTATTTT; CDR3: CASSPADRGGTDTQYF
V: TRBV21-1; D: NA; J: TRBJ1-2; size: NA; DNA: TGTGCCAGCAGCTCTCCGGGACAGCCCCTCTCTAACTATGGCTACACCTTC; CDR3: CASSSPGQPLSNYGYTF
V: TRBV7-8; D: NA; J: TRBJ1-5; size: NA; DNA: TGTGCCAGCAGCTTAGAGGACGGGAAGCGGGGAGCCCAGCATTTT; CDR3: CASSLEDGKRGAQHF
V: TRBV10-3; D: NA; J: TRBJ2-5; size: once; DNA: TGTGCCATCAGTGGCGGTAGCGGTGGGGGAGAGACCCAGTACTTC; CDR3: CAISGGSGGGETQYF
V: TRBV6-6; D: NA; J: TRBJ2-7; size: few; DNA: TGTGCCAGCAGGACCGGGACCTACGAGCAGTACTTC; CDR3: CASRTGTYEQYF
V: TRBV27; D: TRBD2; J: TRBJ2-2; size: NA; DNA: TGTGCCAGCAGTTTATTCCTAGCGGGAGGGCCTTCGACCACCGGGGAGCTGTTTTTT; CDR3: CASSLFLAGGPSTTGELFF
V: TRBV4-1; D: NA; J: TRBJ1-1; size: NA; DNA: TGCGCCAGCAGCCAAGATGTGAGATTGGGCCGTGAAGCTTTCTTT; CDR3: CASSQDVRLGREAFF
V: TRBV27; D: NA; J: TRBJ1-5; size: NA; DNA: TGTGCCAGCAGTTGGCAGGCAGACCAGCCCCAGCATTTT; CDR3: CASSWQADQPQHF
V: TRBV6-1; D: TRBD1; J: TRBJ1-4; size: NA; DNA: TGTGCCAGCAGTGAAGGGGGACAGGGAGGGGAAAAACTGTTTTTT; CDR3: CASSEGGQGGEKLFF
V: TRBV6-5; D: NA; J: TRBJ1-2; size: NA; DNA: TGTGCCAGCAGCCCCAGGGTCCTGCATGGCTACACCTTC; CDR3: CASSPRVLHGYTF
V: TRBV29-1; D: NA; J: TRBJ1-2; size: NA; DNA: TGCAGCGTTGAAGCCCTACCTTATCGTGGCTACACCTTC; CDR3: CSVEALPYRGYTF
V: TRBV6-4; D: NA; J: TRBJ2-2; size: NA; DNA: TGTGCCAGCAGTGACTCGCGTCGGGAGAACACCGGGGAGCTGTTTTTT; CDR3: CASSDSRRENTGELFF
V: TRBV7-6; D: TRBD2; J: TRBJ2-2; size: NA; DNA: TGTGCCAGCAGCTTAGTAGCCGGGACTAGCTCGAACACCGGGGAGCTGTTTTTT; CDR3: CASSLVAGTSSNTGELFF
V: TRBV21-1; D: NA; J: TRBJ1-4; size: NA; DNA: TGTGCCAGCAGCAGCAAGAGGAGAATGGGGCCTAATGAAAAACTGTTTTTT; CDR3: CASSSKRRMGPNEKLFF
V: TRBV5-1; D: NA; J: TRBJ2-7; size: once; DNA: TGCGCCAGCAGCACTGGAGGCTCCTACGAGCAGTACTTC; CDR3: CASSTGGSYEQYF
V: TRBV30; D: TRBD1; J: TRBJ2-1; size: NA; DNA: TGTGCCTGGAGGGGGACAGGGGGCTATGAGCAGTTCTTC; CDR3: CAWRGTGGYEQFF
V: TRBV25-1; D: NA; J: TRBJ2-6; size: NA; DNA: TGTGCCAGCAGTGAGGAGATTGGTGGGGCCAACGTCCTGACTTTC; CDR3: CASSEEIGGANVLTF
V: TRBV7-2; D: TRBD1; J: TRBJ2-1; size: NA; DNA: TGTGCCAGCAGCTTAGCTATACCGACAGGGAACCCCTACAATGAGCAGTTCTTC; CDR3: CASSLAIPTGNPYNEQFF
V: TRBV10-1; D: NA; J: TRBJ2-5; size: NA; DNA: TGCGCCAGCAGTGAGTCGTCGACTAGTGGGTGGGAGACCCAGTACTTC; CDR3: CASSESSTSGWETQYF
V: TRBV30; D: TRBD2; J: TRBJ2-1; size: NA; DNA: TGTGCCTGGACCCTAGCGGGAAGCTCCTACAATGAGCAGTTCTTC; CDR3: CAWTLAGSSYNEQFF
V: TRBV7-9; D: TRBD1; J: TRBJ1-2; size: NA; DNA: TGTGCCAGCAGCTTAATGGCAGGGGGCTTTGGCTACACCTTC; CDR3: CASSLMAGGFGYTF
V: TRBV19; D: NA; J: TRBJ2-6; size: NA; DNA: TGTGCCAGTAGTATGGGAGTTGGGGCCAACGTCCTGACTTTC; CDR3: CASSMGVGANVLTF